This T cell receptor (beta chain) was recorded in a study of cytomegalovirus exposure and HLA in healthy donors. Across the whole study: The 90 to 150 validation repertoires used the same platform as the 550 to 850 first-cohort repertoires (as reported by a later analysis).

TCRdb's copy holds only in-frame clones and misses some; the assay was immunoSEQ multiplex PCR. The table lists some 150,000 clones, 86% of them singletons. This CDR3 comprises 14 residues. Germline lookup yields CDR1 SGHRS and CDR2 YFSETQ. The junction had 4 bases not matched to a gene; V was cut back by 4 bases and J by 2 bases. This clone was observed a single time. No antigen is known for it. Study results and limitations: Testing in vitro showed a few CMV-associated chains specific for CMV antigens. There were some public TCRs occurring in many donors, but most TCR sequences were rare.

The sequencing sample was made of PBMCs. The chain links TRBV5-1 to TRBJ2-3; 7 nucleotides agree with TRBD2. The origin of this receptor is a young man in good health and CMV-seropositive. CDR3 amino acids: CASSLGGNTDTQYF. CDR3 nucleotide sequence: TGCGCCAGCAGCCTCGGGGGGAACACAGATACGCAGTATTTT.